The 32 T cell receptor beta chains given below trace back to one sample, sequenced in a study of blood T cell repertoires in COVID-19. TCRdb keeps only in-frame clones here, not all; method: immunoSEQ multiplex PCR. The data contain around 63,000 clones, roughly 72% of them singletons. The sequencing input was peripheral blood. The receptor set was obtained from a woman aged 70-85 years with COVID-19, enrolled during active disease.

V is TRBV6-2 or TRBV6-3 and J is TRBJ1-4; 7 nucleotides line up with TRBD1. CDR1 is MNHEY, CDR2 SVGEGT, per germline. The V and J ends lost 5 bases and 6 bases, in that order; junction bases with no gene match: 12. The CDR3 covers 16 residues. DNA for the CDR3: TGTGCCAGCAGTACAGCAGAAGGGGGCTACGATGAAAAACTGTTTTTT. Translated: CASSTAEGGYDEKLFF.

This clone was picked up one time. V gene TRBV2 combines with J gene TRBJ2-1; TRBD1 matches 7 bases. Germline CDR1 reads SNHLY; CDR2 reads FYNNEI. The CDR3 has 14 amino acids. V lost 8 bases and J lost 1; bases outside the gene matches: 5. The CDR3 DNA follows: TGTGCCAGCGCCCGACAGGGATCCTACAATGAGCAGTTCTTC. It specifies CASARQGSYNEQFF.

The chain combines TRBV19 with TRBJ2-7, with 8 nucleotides matching TRBD2. Germline V lookup: CDR1 LNHDA, CDR2 SQIVND (reference sequence). Unmatched junction bases numbered 9, after V lost 5 bases and J lost 6 bases. CDR3 length: 14 amino acids. The CDR3 protein is CASSSGAGTSEQYF. In DNA, the CDR3 is TGTGCCAGTAGTTCGGGGGCAGGGACTAGCGAGCAGTACTTC.

V is TRBV2 and J is TRBJ2-2; D uncertain. Per germline, CDR1 SNHLY and CDR2 FYNNEI. The V end lost 8 bases, the J end lost 2 bases, and 3 bases lay between the germline ends. The CDR3 loop spans 11 amino acids. CDR3 protein: CASQNTGELFF. DNA for the CDR3: TGTGCCAGCCAAAACACCGGGGAGCTGTTTTTT.

This clone was seen a few times. The chain carries TRBV7-3 and TRBJ1-1; weak D call: TRBD1 (5 bases). Trimming pared 4 bases from V and 1 base from J, leaving 7 bases between. The CDR3 covers 13 residues. CDR1 is SGHTA, CDR2 FQGTGA, per germline. In DNA form, the CDR3 reads TGTGCCAGCAGCTCCACAGGGAACACTGAAGCTTTCTTT. This translates into CASSSTGNTEAFF.

The rearrangement links TRBV14 to TRBJ2-2, with D perhaps TRBD2 (6 bases). From germline, CDR1 is SGHDN and CDR2 FVKESK. Between the trimmed V and J ends, which lost 4 bases and 0 bases, there was a span of 12 bases. The CDR3 is made up of 16 amino acids. The DNA for the CDR3 is TGTGCCAGCAGCCCCGGGACTCTCTCGAACACCGGGGAGCTGTTTTTT. Its protein is CASSPGTLSNTGELFF.

V is TRBV11-3 and J is TRBJ2-1; TRBD2 matches 7 bases. The CDR3 is 15 residues long. V lost 4 bases to trimming and J lost 0 bases; unmatched junction nucleotides: 3. CDR1 and CDR2 (germline): SGHNT, YENEEA. The CDR3 loop reads CASSWGGSSYNEQFF. CDR3 DNA: TGTGCCAGCAGCTGGGGCGGGAGCTCCTACAATGAGCAGTTCTTC.

The rearrangement uses TRBV6-5 and TRBJ1-4, with D tentatively TRBD1 (5 bases). Per the germline V gene, CDR1 is MNHEY and CDR2 is SVGAGI. This CDR3 has 12 amino acids. The V end was cut by 7 bases, the J end by 6 bases, with 9 bases between. CDR3 in DNA: TGTGCCAGCATCAGGGAAGATGAAAAACTGTTTTTT. Translation gives CASIREDEKLFF.

The genes are TRBV4-2 and TRBJ2-3; 12 positions match TRBD1. The CDR3 runs 16 residues. Germline V CDR1 and CDR2: LGHNA, YNFKEQ. The V gene end was trimmed by 3 bases and the J gene end by 5 bases; junction bases not matched to a gene: 6. This CDR3 reads CASSQPGQGAGDTQYF. CDR3 DNA sequence: TGTGCCAGCAGCCAGCCGGGACAGGGGGCTGGAGATACGCAGTATTTT.

J is TRBJ2-2 and V is TRBV15; D ambiguous. The CDR3 extends over 14 amino acids. The V and J ends lost 2 bases and 0 bases respectively, with 4 bases between them. CDR1 and CDR2 from the germline V gene are LNHNV and YYDKDF (reference sequence). CDR3 sequence reads: CATSRTSNTGELFF. For the CDR3, the DNA is TGTGCCACCAGCAGAACATCGAACACCGGGGAGCTGTTTTTT.

This clone was seen only a few times. V and J are TRBV4-1 and TRBJ1-1; a weak D match, TRBD1 (5 bases). Trimming left V 0 bases short and J 4 bases short, with 9 bases between. The CDR3 spans 14 residues. Germline CDR1 MGHRA, CDR2 YSYEKL. In DNA, the CDR3 is TGCGCCAGCAGCCAAGAAAGGGGATCCACTGAAGCTTTCTTT. This sequence encodes CASSQERGSTEAFF.

This rearrangement joins TRBV10-2 to TRBJ2-2; D perhaps matches TRBD2 (5 bases). Germline V gene data show CDR1 as WSHSY and CDR2 as SAAADI. CDR3 length: 15 amino acids. Between the trimmed V and J ends, which lost 4 bases and 4 bases, there was a span of 13 bases. The CDR3 sequence: CASSGGAVRTGELFF. In DNA form, the CDR3 reads TGCGCCAGCAGTGGAGGAGCGGTCCGCACCGGGGAGCTGTTTTTT.

This clone was seen once. CDR3: CASSISGQGLGSPLHF. CDR3 sequence (DNA): TGTGCCAGCAGCATATCGGGACAGGGGCTTGGGTCACCCCTCCACTTT. The genes are TRBV7-2 and TRBJ1-6, with 10 nucleotides matching TRBD1. This CDR3 contains 16 residues. V dropped 5 bases and J dropped 10; count of bases not matched to a gene: 11. CDR1 and CDR2 from the germline V gene are SGHTA and FQGNSA.

This clone occurred once. The CDR3 protein is CASSQTTMGINIQYF. The CDR3 coding sequence is TGTGCCAGCAGCCAGACTACAATGGGGATAAACATTCAGTACTTC. The chain has TRBV6-6 and TRBJ2-4, with TRBD2 as a possible D gene (5 bases). Germline V gene sequence: CDR1 MNHNY, CDR2 SVGAGI (reference sequence). CDR3 length equals 15 residues. The V gene lost 6 bases and the J gene lost 6 bases, with 18 bases spanning the gap.

The chain employs TRBV19 and TRBJ1-5; the D gene is possibly TRBD1 (6 bases). Looked up from germline, CDR1 is LNHDA and CDR2 is SQIVND (reference sequence). V lost 7 bases to trimming and J lost 6 bases, with 13 bases between them. This CDR3 is built from 13 residues. CDR3 in DNA: TGTGCCAGTACCCACAGGGTTACTCAGCCCCAGCATTTT. Its translation is CASTHRVTQPQHF.

This clone has just a few counts. CDR3 nucleotide sequence: TGCGCCAGCAGCTTTGGGCTTACAGGGGATAATTCACCCCTCCACTTT. Protein sequence: CASSFGLTGDNSPLHF. V and J are TRBV5-1 and TRBJ1-6, with 7 bases identical to TRBD1. Trimming at V came to 2 bases and at J to 5 bases, leaving 7 bases not matched to a gene. The germline V gene encodes CDR1 SGHRS and CDR2 YFSETQ. This CDR3 is built from 16 residues. Full variable domain (missing parts from reference TRBV5-1 and TRBJ1-6): KAGVTQTPRYLIKTRGQQVTLSCSPISGHRSVSWYQQTPGQGLQFLFEYFSETQRNKGNFPGRFSGRQFSNSRSEMNVSTLELGDSALYLCASSFGLTGDNSPLHFGNGTRLTVT.

The chain has TRBV4-1 and TRBJ1-2, with D perhaps matching TRBD1 (5 bases). Between the trimmed V and J ends, which lost 5 bases and 3 bases, there was a span of 13 bases. CDR1 is MGHRA, CDR2 YSYEKL, per germline. The CDR3 covers 14 residues. CDR3 in amino acids: CASSYDIRDYGYTF. CDR3 DNA: TGCGCCAGCAGCTACGACATCAGGGACTATGGCTACACCTTC.

This clone was recorded at least ten times. V usage is TRBV7-2 and J usage is TRBJ2-7; TRBD2 aligns across 14 bases. This CDR3 contains 16 residues. Germline values: CDR1 SGHTA, CDR2 FQGNSA. Trimming removed 5 bases from V and 7 bases from J; junction bases left unmatched: 10. The CDR3 nucleotides are TGTGCCAGCAGCCCGGGACTAGCGGGGGCTCTTGGGGAGCAGTACTTC. Translation: CASSPGLAGALGEQYF. Full variable domain (rest looked up from reference TRBV7-2 and TRBJ2-7): GAGVSQSPSNKVTEKGKDVELRCDPISGHTALYWYRQSLGQGLEFLIYFQGNSAPDKSGLPSDRFSAERTGGSVSTLTIQRTQQEDSAVYLCASSPGLAGALGEQYFGPGTRLTVT.

The chain couples TRBV5-8 to TRBJ2-1, with a weak D call TRBD2 (5 bases). This CDR3 comprises 15 residues. CDR1 SGHTS and CDR2 YDEGEE come from the germline V gene. V was clipped by 0 bases and J by 5 bases, with 12 bases between them. The DNA of the CDR3 is TGTGCCAGCAGCTTGGCCCTAGCATTTAACAATGAGCAGTTCTTC. Protein product: CASSLALAFNNEQFF.

The chain combines TRBV5-1 with TRBJ1-5, with unresolved D. The CDR3 is 16 residues long. Germline values: CDR1 SGHRS, CDR2 YFSETQ. Trimming removed 0 bases at V and 0 bases at J, with 10 bases between. As DNA, the CDR3 is TGCGCCAGCAGCTTGGCCCCCGGGGTTAGCAATCAGCCCCAGCATTTT. Protein sequence: CASSLAPGVSNQPQHF.

This clone was counted between two and nine times. The chain has TRBV7-2 and TRBJ2-1; TRBD2 agrees at 10 bases. The CDR3 totals 16 residues. V shed 0 bases and J 6 bases; nucleotides not matched to a gene: 5. Germline V gene lookup returns CDR1 SGHTA and CDR2 FQGNSA. CDR3 sequence (DNA): TGTGCCAGCAGCTTAGCGGGACTAGCGTTCTTCAATGAGCAGTTCTTC. It encodes CASSLAGLAFFNEQFF.

The gene calls are TRBV19 and TRBJ1-3; D is undetermined. V shed 5 bases and J shed 4 bases, with 15 bases lying between them. The CDR3 loop spans 15 amino acids. Per germline, CDR1 LNHDA and CDR2 SQIVND (reference sequence). As DNA, the CDR3 is TGTGCCAGTAGTTCGCAGGCGAGCTGGGGAAACACCATATATTTT. Translating it yields CASSSQASWGNTIYF. Supplemented by reference TRBV19 and TRBJ1-3, the full variable domain reads DGGITQSPKYLFRKEGQNVTLSCEQNLNHDAMYWYRQDPGQGLRLIYYSQIVNDFQKGDIAEGYSVSREKKESFPLTVTSAQKNPTAFYLCASSSQASWGNTIYFGEGSWLTVV.

V is TRBV11-2 and J is TRBJ2-1; the match to TRBD2 covers 14 bases. The CDR3 consists of 16 residues. Germline CDR1 reads SGHAT; CDR2 reads FQNNGV. With V trimmed by 5 bases and J by 8 bases, 8 bases remained unmatched. CDR3 bases: TGTGCCAGCAGCCTTCGACTAGCGGGAGGGAAGGATGAGCAGTTCTTC. Its protein product is CASSLRLAGGKDEQFF.

This chain uses TRBV5-1 with TRBJ1-2, with TRBD1 matching over 8 bases. V lost 4 bases to trimming and J lost 4 bases; unmatched junction nucleotides: 9. The CDR3 covers 15 residues. Germline V lookup: CDR1 SGHRS, CDR2 YFSETQ. CDR3 amino acids: CASSAASTGGYGYTF. The DNA of the CDR3 is TGCGCCAGCAGCGCCGCTTCTACAGGGGGCTATGGCTACACCTTC.

For this clone: At one end, the junction sequence differs from germline, possibly due to a read error. The chain carries TRBV4-3 and TRBJ2-7, with 8 bases aligning to TRBD1. Germline CDR1 LGHNA, CDR2 YSLEER. CDR3 length equals 17 residues. For the CDR3, the DNA is TGCGCCAGCAGCCAAGAAGTGCCCGGGACAGGTTACTACGAGCAGTACTTT. It yields the protein CASSQEVPGTGYYEQYF.

J is TRBJ2-1 and V is TRBV5-8; 9 nucleotides match TRBD2. The CDR3 sequence is 15 residues long. Trimming cost V 0 bases and J 5 bases; bases outside gene matches: 3. The germline V gene has CDR1 SGHTS and CDR2 YDEGEE. Here the CDR3 reads CASSLVIAGDNEQFF. The CDR3, as DNA: TGTGCCAGCAGCTTGGTAATAGCGGGAGACAATGAGCAGTTCTTC.

The V call is TRBV3-1 (or the pseudogene TRBV3-2), the J call TRBJ1-2; TRBD1 is a possible D gene (5 bases). This CDR3 is 14 amino acids long. Germline V gives CDR1 LGHDT, CDR2 YNNKEL (reference sequence). The V and J ends lost 3 bases and 2 bases respectively, with 10 bases between them. CDR3 protein: CASSQPGLNYGYTF. The CDR3 nucleotides read TGTGCCAGCAGCCAGCCAGGGTTAAACTATGGCTACACCTTC.

The gene calls are TRBV7-8 and TRBJ2-5; 7 positions agree with TRBD2. With 8 bases clipped from V and 2 bases from J, the junction kept 8 bases outside the gene matches. The germline V gene has CDR1 SGHVS and CDR2 FQNEAQ. The CDR3 consists of 14 residues. The CDR3 loop is CASASGAEQETQYF. DNA of the CDR3: TGTGCCAGCGCTAGCGGAGCAGAGCAAGAGACCCAGTACTTC.

The chain has TRBV10-3 and TRBJ2-7; D remains unclear. The germline V and J ends were trimmed by 2 bases and 0 bases, with 11 bases remaining between them. The length of the CDR3 is 15 residues. Germline V gives CDR1 ENHRY, CDR2 SYGVKD. The DNA for the CDR3 is TGTGCCATCAGTGAGGGGCAGGTGCGCTCCTACGAGCAGTACTTC. Translating gives CAISEGQVRSYEQYF.

The chain carries TRBV25-1 and TRBJ2-3; D gene ambiguous. Trimming left V 8 bases short and J 2 bases short, with 17 bases between. This CDR3 spans 15 amino acids. The germline V gene encodes CDR1 MGHDK and CDR2 SYGVNS. CDR3 sequence (DNA): TGTGCCAGCTCTACCCCTTCCCCCCTCACAGATACGCAGTATTTT. Its protein product is CASSTPSPLTDTQYF.

This chain connects TRBV7-3 to TRBJ2-1, with D possibly TRBD1 on 7 matching bases. The CDR3 spans 15 residues. Germline values: CDR1 SGHTA, CDR2 FQGTGA. Trimming took off 2 bases at V and 4 bases at J, with 12 bases between the two ends. The CDR3 loop reads CASSLVQGGYNEQFF. In nucleotides, the CDR3 is TGTGCCAGCAGCTTAGTTCAGGGGGGATACAATGAGCAGTTCTTC.

Only a few counts were recorded for this clone. The J gene is TRBJ1-5, the V gene TRBV19; possibly TRBD1 for D (6 bases). Trimming cost V 3 bases and J 5 bases, with 17 bases left between them. This CDR3 is 16 amino acids long. Germline loops: CDR1 LNHDA, CDR2 SQIVND (reference sequence). The CDR3 sequence: CASSISWQGNYQPQHF. CDR3 nucleotide sequence: TGTGCCAGTAGTATTTCGTGGCAGGGGAATTATCAGCCCCAGCATTTT.